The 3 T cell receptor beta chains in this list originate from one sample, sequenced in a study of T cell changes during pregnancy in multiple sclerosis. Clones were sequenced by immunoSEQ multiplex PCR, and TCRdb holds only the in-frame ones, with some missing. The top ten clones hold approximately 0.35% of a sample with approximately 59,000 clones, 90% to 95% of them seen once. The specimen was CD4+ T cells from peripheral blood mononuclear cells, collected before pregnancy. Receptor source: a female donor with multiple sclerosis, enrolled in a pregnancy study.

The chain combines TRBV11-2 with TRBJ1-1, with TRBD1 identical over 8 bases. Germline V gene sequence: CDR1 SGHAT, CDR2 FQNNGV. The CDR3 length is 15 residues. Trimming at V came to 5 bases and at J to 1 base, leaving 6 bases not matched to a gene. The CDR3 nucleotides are TGTGCCAGCAGCCCGCGACAGGGGTCGAACACTGAAGCTTTCTTT. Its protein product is CASSPRQGSNTEAFF.

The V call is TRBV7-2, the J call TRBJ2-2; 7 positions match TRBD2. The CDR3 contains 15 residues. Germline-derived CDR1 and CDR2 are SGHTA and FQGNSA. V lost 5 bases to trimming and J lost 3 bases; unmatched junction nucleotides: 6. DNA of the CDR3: TGTGCCAGCAGCATTCTAGCGGTGCACACCGGGGAGCTGTTTTTT. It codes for CASSILAVHTGELFF.

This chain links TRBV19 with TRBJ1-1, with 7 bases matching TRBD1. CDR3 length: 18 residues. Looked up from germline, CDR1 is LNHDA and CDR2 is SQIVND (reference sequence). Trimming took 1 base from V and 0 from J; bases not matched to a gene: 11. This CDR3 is CASSIGLGTENMNTEAFF. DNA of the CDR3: TGTGCCAGTAGTATAGGACTCGGGACAGAGAACATGAACACTGAAGCTTTCTTT.